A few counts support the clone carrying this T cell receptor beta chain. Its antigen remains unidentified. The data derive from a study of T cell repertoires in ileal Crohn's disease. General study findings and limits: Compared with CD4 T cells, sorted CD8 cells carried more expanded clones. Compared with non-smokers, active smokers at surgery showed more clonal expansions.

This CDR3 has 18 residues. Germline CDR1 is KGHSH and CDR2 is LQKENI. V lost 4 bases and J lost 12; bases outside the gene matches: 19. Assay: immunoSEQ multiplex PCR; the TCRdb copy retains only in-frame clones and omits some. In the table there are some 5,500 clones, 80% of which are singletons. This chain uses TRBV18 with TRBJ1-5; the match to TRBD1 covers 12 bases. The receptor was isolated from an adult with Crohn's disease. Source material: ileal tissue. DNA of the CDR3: TGTGCCAGCTCACGACAAGATTCGGGACAGGGGGCGTCAAGCCTCCAGCATTTT. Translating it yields CASSRQDSGQGASSLQHF. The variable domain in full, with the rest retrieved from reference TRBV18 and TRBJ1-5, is NAGVMQNPRHLVRRRGQEARLRCSPMKGHSHVYWYRQLPEEGLKFMVYLQKENIIDESGMPKERFSAEFPKEGPSILRIQQVVRGDSAAYFCASSRQDSGQGASSLQHFGDGTRLSIL.